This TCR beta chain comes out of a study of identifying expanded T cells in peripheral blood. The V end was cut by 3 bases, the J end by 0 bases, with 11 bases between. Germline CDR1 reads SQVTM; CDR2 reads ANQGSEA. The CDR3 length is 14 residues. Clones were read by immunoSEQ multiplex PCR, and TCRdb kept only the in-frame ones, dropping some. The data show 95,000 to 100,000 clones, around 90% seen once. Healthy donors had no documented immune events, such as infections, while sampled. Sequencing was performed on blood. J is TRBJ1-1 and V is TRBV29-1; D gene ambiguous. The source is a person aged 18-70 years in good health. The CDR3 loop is CSVEPTWVNTEAFF. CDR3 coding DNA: TGCAGCGTTGAGCCGACTTGGGTGAACACTGAAGCTTTCTTT.